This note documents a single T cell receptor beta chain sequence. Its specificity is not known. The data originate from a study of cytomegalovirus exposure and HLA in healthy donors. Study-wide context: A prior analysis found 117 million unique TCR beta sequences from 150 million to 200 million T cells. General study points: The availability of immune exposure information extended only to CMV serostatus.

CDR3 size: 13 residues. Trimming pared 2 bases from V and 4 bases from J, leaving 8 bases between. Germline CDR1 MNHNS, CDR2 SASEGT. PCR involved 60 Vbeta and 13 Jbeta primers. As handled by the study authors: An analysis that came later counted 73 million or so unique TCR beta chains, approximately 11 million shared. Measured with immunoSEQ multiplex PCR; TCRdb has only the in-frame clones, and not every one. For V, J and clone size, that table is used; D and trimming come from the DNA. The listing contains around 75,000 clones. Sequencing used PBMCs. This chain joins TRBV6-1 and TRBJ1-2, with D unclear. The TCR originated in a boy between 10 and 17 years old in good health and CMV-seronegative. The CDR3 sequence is CASSEQQFYGYTF. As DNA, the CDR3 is TGTGCCAGCAGTGAACAACAGTTCTATGGCTACACCTTC.